The entry that follows covers one TCR beta chain sequence. The length of the CDR3 is 16 residues. CDR1 is LGHDT, CDR2 YNNKEL, per germline (reference sequence). With 1 base clipped from V and 10 bases from J, the junction kept 7 bases outside the gene matches. This record comes from a study of blood T cell repertoires in COVID-19. The overall study: The cDNA or gDNA used as material had been derived from T cells, B-cell-depleted T cells, or PBMCs.

Data came from immunoSEQ multiplex PCR; TCRdb stores just in-frame clones and leaves some out. The sample holds around 45,000 clones, under 95% seen once. The chain links TRBV3-1 (or the pseudogene TRBV3-2) to TRBJ1-6; the match to TRBD1 covers 10 bases. This clonotype was sampled from a man in his 70s with active COVID-19. The sample taken for sequencing was peripheral blood. The DNA for the CDR3 is TGTGCCAGCAGCCAAGTTCCCGGGACAGGGGTGTCACCCCTCCACTTT. This translates into CASSQVPGTGVSPLHF.